This TCR beta chain was documented in a study of cytomegalovirus exposure and HLA in healthy donors. A few counts support this clone. Its antigen remains unidentified. Overall study findings and caveats: V segments that were indistinguishable, TRBV6-2 and TRBV6-3 among them, were omitted from analysis. Only CMV serostatus was available as immune exposure information.

The CDR3 runs to 14 residues. Germline loops: CDR1 SEHNR, CDR2 FQNEAQ (reference sequence). Trimming pared 3 bases from V and 4 bases from J, leaving 11 bases between. This PCR relied on a set of 60 Vbeta primers and 13 Jbeta primers. Generated by immunoSEQ multiplex PCR, the TCRdb table keeps only in-frame clones and is missing some. The sample holds roughly 100,000 clones, 78% seen once. Source material: PBMCs. This sequence originates from a man aged 30-40 years in good health and CMV-seronegative. The chain recombines TRBV7-9 with TRBJ2-3; D gene unclear. In nucleotides, the CDR3 is TGTGCCAGCAGCTTCGTCGGAGTGGCAGATACGCAGTATTTT. Residues: CASSFVGVADTQYF.